This T cell receptor beta chain was recorded in a study of regulatory T cells in long-lasting Graves disease. At the level of the study: Newly diagnosed Graves' patients had taken antithyroid drugs under 3 months. Study-wide findings and caveats: Persistent disease showed a preference for TRBV28, TRBJ1-2 and TRBJ2-5.

Indicated time point: newly diagnosed GD, antithyroid drugs for less than 3 months. RNA from PBMCs was the source of the TCR library. This clonotype appeared a few times. Its target is unknown. Library construction for TCR beta used iRepertoire HTBI primers and Arm-PCR of CDR3 regions. TCRdb re-analysed the multiplex PCR reads in MiXCR, keeping a single row per CDR3 protein. This table holds about 530,000 distinct CDR3 sequences, roughly a sixth found once. Per the germline V gene, CDR1 is MNHNS and CDR2 is SASEGT. The CDR3 covers 14 residues. V was pared by 2 bases and J by 8 bases, with 15 bases between. The sample also formed part of further work on T cells in Graves' hyperthyroidism and ophthalmopathy. That paper states: During a first-round RT-PCR of the TCR CDR3, the HTBI primer set was used.

The receptor's source is a woman aged 35-65 years with Graves disease. The chain carries TRBV6-1 and TRBJ1-2; maybe TRBD1 (6 bases). The source material was peripheral blood mononuclear cells (PBMCs), sampled at new diagnosis, from a patient treated with antithyroid drugs. The CDR3 loop reads CASSEIGGPRGYTF. The CDR3 nucleotides read TGTGCCAGCAGTGAAATCGGGGGGCCGAGAGGCTACACCTTC.